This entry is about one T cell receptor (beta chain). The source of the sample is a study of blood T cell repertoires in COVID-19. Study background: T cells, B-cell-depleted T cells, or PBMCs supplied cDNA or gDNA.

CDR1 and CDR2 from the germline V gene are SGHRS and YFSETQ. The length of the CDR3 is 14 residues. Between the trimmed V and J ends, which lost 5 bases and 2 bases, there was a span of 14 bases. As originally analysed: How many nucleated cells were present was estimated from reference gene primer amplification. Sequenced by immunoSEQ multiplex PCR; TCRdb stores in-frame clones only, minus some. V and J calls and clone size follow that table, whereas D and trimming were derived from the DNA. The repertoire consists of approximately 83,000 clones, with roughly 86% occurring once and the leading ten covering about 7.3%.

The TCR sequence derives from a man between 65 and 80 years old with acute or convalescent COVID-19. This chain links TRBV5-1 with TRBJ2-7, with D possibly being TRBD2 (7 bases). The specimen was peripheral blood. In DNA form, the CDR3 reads TGCGCCAGCAGGGCACAGGGAGGGACCTACGAGCAGTACTTC. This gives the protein CASRAQGGTYEQYF. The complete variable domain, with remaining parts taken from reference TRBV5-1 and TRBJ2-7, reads KAGVTQTPRYLIKTRGQQVTLSCSPISGHRSVSWYQQTPGQGLQFLFEYFSETQRNKGNFPGRFSGRQFSNSRSEMNVSTLELGDSALYLCASRAQGGTYEQYFGPGTRLTVT.